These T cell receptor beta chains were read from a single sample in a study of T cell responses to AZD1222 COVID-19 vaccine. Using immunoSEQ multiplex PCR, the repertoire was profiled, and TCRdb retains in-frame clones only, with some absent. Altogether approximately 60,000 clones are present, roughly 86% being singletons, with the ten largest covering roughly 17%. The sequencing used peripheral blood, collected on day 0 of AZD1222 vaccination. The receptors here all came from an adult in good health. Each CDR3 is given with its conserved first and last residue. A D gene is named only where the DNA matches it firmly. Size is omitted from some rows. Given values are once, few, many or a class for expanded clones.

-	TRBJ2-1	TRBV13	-	CASSYRLLAHEQFF	TGTGCCAGCAGCTACCGCCTACTAGCCCATGAGCAGTTCTTC
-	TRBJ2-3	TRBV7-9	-	CASSSQGKDSDTQYF	TGTGCCAGCAGCTCCCAGGGGAAAGATTCAGATACGCAGTATTTT
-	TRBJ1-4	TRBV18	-	CASSPGGGNEKLFF	TGTGCCAGCTCACCAGGCGGAGGTAATGAAAAACTGTTTTTT
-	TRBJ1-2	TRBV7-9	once	CASSFSDSGNYGYTF	TGTGCCAGCAGCTTTAGCGACAGTGGTAACTATGGCTACACCTTC
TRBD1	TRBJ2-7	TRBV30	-	CAWSMQGADEQYF	TGTGCCTGGAGTATGCAGGGGGCCGACGAGCAGTACTTC
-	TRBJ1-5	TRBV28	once	CASSLQGGQPQHF	TGTGCCAGCAGTTTGCAGGGAGGTCAGCCCCAGCATTTT
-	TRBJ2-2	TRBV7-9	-	CASSLVETGELFF	TGTGCCAGCAGCTTAGTAGAGACCGGGGAGCTGTTTTTT
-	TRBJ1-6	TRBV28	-	CASGGSPLHF	TGTGCCAGTGGTGGTTCACCCCTCCACTTT
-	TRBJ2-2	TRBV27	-	CASSLPPTQAGELFF	TGTGCCAGCAGTTTACCACCTACTCAGGCCGGGGAGCTGTTTTTT
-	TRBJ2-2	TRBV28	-	CASSFFLVGNTGELFF	TGTGCCAGCAGTTTCTTCTTAGTGGGAAACACCGGGGAGCTGTTTTTT
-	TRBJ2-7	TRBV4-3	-	CASSQGFSWEESYEQYF	TGCGCCAGCAGCCAAGGTTTTTCGTGGGAGGAGTCCTACGAGCAGTACTTC
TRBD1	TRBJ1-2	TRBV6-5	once	CASRVGQGSGYTF	TGTGCCAGCAGAGTAGGACAGGGCTCTGGCTACACCTTC
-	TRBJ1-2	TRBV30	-	CAWSVGGSGNYGYTF	TGTGCCTGGAGTGTAGGAGGTTCAGGGAACTATGGCTACACCTTC
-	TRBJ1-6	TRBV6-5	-	CASTPGQGNSPLHF	TGTGCCAGCACCCCGGGGCAGGGAAATTCACCCCTCCACTTT
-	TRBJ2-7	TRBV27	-	CASSLKTGTIYEQYF	TGTGCCAGCAGTTTGAAAACAGGGACTATATACGAGCAGTACTTC
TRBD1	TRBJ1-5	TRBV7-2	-	CASSLQGTGNEPQHF	TGTGCCAGCAGCTTACAGGGGACAGGGAATGAGCCCCAGCATTTT
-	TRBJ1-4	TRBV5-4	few	CASSSRPATNEKLFF	TGTGCCAGCAGCTCTCGTCCTGCAACTAATGAAAAACTGTTTTTT
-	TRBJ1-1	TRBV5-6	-	CASSRVTEAFF	TGTGCCAGCAGCCGAGTAACTGAAGCTTTCTTT
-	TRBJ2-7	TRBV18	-	CASSPNTRSYEQYF	TGTGCCAGCTCACCAAACACACGTTCCTACGAGCAGTACTTC
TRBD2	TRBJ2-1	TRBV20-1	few	CSASNRAGGAFF	TGCAGTGCTAGTAACCGAGCGGGAGGGGCGTTCTTC
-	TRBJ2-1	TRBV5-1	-	CASSLAGSGDYNEQFF	TGCGCCAGCAGCTTGGCCGGTAGCGGAGATTACAATGAGCAGTTCTTC
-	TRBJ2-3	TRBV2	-	CASSDSVTNTDTQYF	TGTGCCAGCAGTGATAGTGTGACTAACACAGATACGCAGTATTTT
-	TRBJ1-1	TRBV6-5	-	CASSPGARGTEAFF	TGTGCCAGCAGTCCCGGGGCCCGGGGCACTGAAGCTTTCTTT
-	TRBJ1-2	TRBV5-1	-	CASSLASGEYGYTF	TGCGCCAGCAGCTTGGCCTCGGGCGAATATGGCTACACCTTC
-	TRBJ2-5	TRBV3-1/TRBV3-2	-	CASSTRFQETQYF	TGTGCCAGCAGCACACGTTTTCAAGAGACCCAGTACTTC
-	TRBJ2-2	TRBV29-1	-	CSARPVEGDTGELFF	TGCAGCGCTCGCCCAGTGGAGGGGGACACCGGGGAGCTGTTTTTT
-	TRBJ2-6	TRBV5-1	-	CASSFRAGANVLTF	TGCGCCAGCAGCTTTAGGGCTGGGGCCAACGTCCTGACTTTC
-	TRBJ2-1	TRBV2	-	CASRQEAEQFF	TGTGCCAGCAGGCAAGAGGCTGAGCAGTTCTTC
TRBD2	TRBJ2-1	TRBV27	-	CASSPPGTSGRFEQFF	TGTGCCAGCAGTCCCCCAGGGACTAGCGGGAGATTTGAGCAGTTCTTC
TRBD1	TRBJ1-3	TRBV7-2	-	CASSLGDRAASSGNTIYF	TGTGCCAGCAGCTTAGGGGACAGGGCCGCCAGCTCTGGAAACACCATATATTTT
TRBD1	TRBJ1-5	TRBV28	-	CASRAVTGGGQPQHF	TGTGCCAGCAGGGCAGTAACAGGGGGCGGTCAGCCCCAGCATTTT
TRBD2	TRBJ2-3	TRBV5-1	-	CASSLAPGGSTDTQYF	TGCGCCAGCAGCTTGGCCCCGGGGGGTTCCACAGATACGCAGTATTTT
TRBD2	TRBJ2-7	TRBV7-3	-	CASSLIGGFSGAGYEQYF	TGTGCCAGCAGCTTAATTGGGGGGTTTAGCGGGGCCGGTTACGAGCAGTACTTC
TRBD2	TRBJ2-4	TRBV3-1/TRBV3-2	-	CASSSGLAGPYDIQYF	TGTGCCAGCAGCTCAGGACTAGCGGGCCCTTACGACATTCAGTACTTC
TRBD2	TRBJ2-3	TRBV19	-	CASSIGTRRSDTQYF	TGTGCCAGTAGTATAGGGACTAGGAGGTCAGATACGCAGTATTTT
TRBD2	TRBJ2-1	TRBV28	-	CASSLREALWKGYNEQFF	TGTGCCAGCAGTTTACGGGAGGCCCTTTGGAAGGGGTACAATGAGCAGTTCTTC
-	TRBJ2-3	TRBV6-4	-	CASSAAQGADTDTQYF	TGTGCCAGCAGTGCCGCTCAGGGTGCGGACACAGATACGCAGTATTTT
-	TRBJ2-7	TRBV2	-	CASGLSINYEQYF	TGTGCCAGCGGGCTGAGCATTAACTACGAGCAGTACTTC
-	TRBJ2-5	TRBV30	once	CAWSPPAAEEETQYF	TGTGCCTGGAGTCCACCCGCGGCGGAGGAAGAGACCCAGTACTTC
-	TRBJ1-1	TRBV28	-	CASKPVYQSSEAFF	TGTGCCAGCAAGCCGGTGTATCAGAGCAGTGAAGCTTTCTTT
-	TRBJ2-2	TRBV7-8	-	CASSPDVGELFF	TGTGCCAGCAGCCCAGATGTCGGGGAGCTGTTTTTT
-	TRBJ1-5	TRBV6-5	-	CASSRGHNQPQHF	TGTGCCAGCAGTCGAGGACACAATCAGCCCCAGCATTTT
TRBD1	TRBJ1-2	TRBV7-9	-	CASSLGTGLDYTF	TGTGCCAGCAGTCTCGGGACAGGGCTTGACTACACCTTC
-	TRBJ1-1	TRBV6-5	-	CASSYSGGLGTEAFF	TGTGCCAGCAGTTACAGTGGGGGTTTAGGCACTGAAGCTTTCTTT